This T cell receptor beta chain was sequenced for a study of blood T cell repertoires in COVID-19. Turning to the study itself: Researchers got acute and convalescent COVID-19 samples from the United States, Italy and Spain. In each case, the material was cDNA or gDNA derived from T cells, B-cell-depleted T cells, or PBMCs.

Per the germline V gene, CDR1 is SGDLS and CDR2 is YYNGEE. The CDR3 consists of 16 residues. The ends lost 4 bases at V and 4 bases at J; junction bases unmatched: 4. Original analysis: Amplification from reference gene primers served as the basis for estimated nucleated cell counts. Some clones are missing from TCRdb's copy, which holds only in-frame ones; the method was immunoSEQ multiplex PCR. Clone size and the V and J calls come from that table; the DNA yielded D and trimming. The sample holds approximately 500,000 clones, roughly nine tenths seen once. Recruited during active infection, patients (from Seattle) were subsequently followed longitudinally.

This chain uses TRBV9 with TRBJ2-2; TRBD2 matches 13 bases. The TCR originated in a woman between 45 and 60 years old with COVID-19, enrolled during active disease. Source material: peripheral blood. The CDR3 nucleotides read TGTGCCAGCAGCACCCGGACTAGCGGGGGCACCGGGGAGCTGTTTTTT. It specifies CASSTRTSGGTGELFF.